Only one count was recorded for the clone carrying this T cell receptor (beta chain). Antigen unknown. This entry belongs to a study of blood T cells in healthy people across ages. Donors were healthy Caucasian individuals from Russia aged roughly 6 to 90. Through a sample-barcoded 5' primer and a J-beta primer mix, a second PCR was run for about 6 to 11 cycles. TCRdb independently ran MiXCR on the 5' RACE reads; one entry per CDR3 protein. This table holds about 1.4 million distinct CDR3 sequences, approximately 59% found once. Study observations and caveats: It was held that diversity estimates obtained from one million T cells represented underestimates. Observed TCR beta diversity per million T cells went down as age went up. This fall followed a roughly linear course with age.

The sequence was obtained from a man between 18 and 29 years old in good health. Sequencing was performed on blood.

CDR3 protein: CAWSDRDRVLLETQYF. The CDR3 DNA is TGTGCCTGGAGTGACCGGGACAGGGTACTCTTAGAGACCCAGTACTTC. The chain recombines TRBV30 with TRBJ2-5; TRBD1 agrees at 9 bases. This CDR3 has 16 amino acids. V trimming: 1 base; J trimming: 4 bases; junction bases outside the gene matches: 10. Germline V lookup: CDR1 GTSNPN, CDR2 SVGIG (reference sequence).